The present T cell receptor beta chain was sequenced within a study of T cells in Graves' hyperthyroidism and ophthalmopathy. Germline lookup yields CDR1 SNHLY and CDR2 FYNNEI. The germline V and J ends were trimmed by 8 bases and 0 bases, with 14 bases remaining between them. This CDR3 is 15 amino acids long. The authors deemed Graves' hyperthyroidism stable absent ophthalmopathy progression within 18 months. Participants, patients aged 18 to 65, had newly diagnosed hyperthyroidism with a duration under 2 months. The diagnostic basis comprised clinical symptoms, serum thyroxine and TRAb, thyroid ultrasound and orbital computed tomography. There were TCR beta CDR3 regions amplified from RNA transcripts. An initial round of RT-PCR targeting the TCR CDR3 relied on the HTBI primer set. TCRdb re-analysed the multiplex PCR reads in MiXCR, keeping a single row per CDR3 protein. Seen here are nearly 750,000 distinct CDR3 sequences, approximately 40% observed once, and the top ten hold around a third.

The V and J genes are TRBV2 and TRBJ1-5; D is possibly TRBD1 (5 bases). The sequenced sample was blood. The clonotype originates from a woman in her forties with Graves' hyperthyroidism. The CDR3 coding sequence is TGTGCCAGCCACAAGGGGAGTTATAGCAATCAGCCCCAGCATTTT. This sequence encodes CASHKGSYSNQPQHF.